A single count supports the clone carrying this T cell receptor beta chain. These data are taken from a study of technical replicates of blood from a few donors. TCRdb's copy holds only in-frame clones and misses some; the assay was immunoSEQ multiplex PCR. The sample has 80,000 or so clones; under 97% are singletons. The CDR3 is 14 amino acids. Trimming cost V 5 bases and J 7 bases, with 14 bases left between them. Germline CDR1 SGHAT, CDR2 FQNNGV. Specimen: T cells isolated from PBMCs. This clonotype originated in a human donor in good health. The chain links TRBV11-2 to TRBJ1-4; the D gene is possibly TRBD1 (5 bases). CDR3 residues: CASSTRAGSEKLFF. For the CDR3, the DNA is TGTGCCAGCAGCACCAGGGCTGGATCTGAAAAACTGTTTTTT.